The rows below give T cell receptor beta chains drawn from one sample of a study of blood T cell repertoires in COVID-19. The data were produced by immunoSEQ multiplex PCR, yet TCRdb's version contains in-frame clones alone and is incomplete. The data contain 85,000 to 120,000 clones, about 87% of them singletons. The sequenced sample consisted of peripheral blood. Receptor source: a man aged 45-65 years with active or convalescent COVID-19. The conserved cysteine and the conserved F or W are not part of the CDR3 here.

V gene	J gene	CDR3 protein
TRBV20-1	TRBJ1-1	SARKLEAF
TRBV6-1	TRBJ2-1	ASSEIGAYNEQF
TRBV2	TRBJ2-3	ASRRPSGDTDTQY
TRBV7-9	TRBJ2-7	ASSSGTGVPY
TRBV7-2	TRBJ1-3	ASSLQTGAGNTIY
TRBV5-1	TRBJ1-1	ASSFSGDQNTEAF
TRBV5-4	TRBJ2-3	ASSPGTSGGYSDTQY
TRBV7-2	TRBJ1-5	ASSLVGGEGQPQH
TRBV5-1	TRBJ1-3	ASSGGSGIAGNTIY
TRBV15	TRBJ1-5	ATSSRQGYSNQPQH
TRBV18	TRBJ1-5	ASRQGTDQPQH
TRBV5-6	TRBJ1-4	ASRRGTSSGEKLF
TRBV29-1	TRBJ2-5	SVLQGGETQY
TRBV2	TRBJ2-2	ASSPLGTANTGELF
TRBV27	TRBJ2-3	ASSSPSGGARDTQY
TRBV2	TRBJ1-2	ASSGQGPGNGYT
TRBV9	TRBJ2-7	ASSVGGTGTYEQY
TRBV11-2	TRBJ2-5	ASSLSRTRETQY
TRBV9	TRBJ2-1	ASSVGGLAVYNEQF
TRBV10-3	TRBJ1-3	AIRQTGGEGNTIY
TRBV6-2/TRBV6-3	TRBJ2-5	ASSQGLAGAVETQY
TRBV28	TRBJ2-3	ASSSPSRGADTQY
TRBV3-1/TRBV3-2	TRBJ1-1	ASSQSGPEAF
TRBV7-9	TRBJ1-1	ASSSWTGGGNTEAF
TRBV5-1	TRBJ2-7	ASSYETGFYEQY
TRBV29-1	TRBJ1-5	SVRQGEQPQH
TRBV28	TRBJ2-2	ASQLGGSEVGELF
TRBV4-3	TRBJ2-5	ASSQEPHRGETQY
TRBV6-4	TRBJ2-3	ASSDGLSTDTQY
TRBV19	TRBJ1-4	ATRTGTNEKLF
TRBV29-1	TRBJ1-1	SVGDTRNTEAF
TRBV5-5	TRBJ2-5	ASSFGGRVLAGGPGETQY
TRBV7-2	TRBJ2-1	ASSLAGLGGNEQF
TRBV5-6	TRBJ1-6	ASSYDRDSPLH
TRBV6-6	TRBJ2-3	ASSGGGAGSTDTQY
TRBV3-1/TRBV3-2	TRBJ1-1	ASSHGSGNTEAF
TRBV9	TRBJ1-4	ASSELQGGNEKLF